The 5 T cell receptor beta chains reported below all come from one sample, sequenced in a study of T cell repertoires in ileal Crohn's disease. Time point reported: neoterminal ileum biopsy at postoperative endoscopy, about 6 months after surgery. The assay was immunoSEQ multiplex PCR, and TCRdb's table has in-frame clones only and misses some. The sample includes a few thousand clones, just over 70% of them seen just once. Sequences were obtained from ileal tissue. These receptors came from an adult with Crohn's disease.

CDR3 protein: CASSQSSLSGSLKADTQYF. In DNA, the CDR3 is TGCGCCAGCAGTCAAAGCTCCCTTAGCGGGAGCCTTAAGGCAGATACGCAGTATTTT. The chain has TRBV23-1 and TRBJ2-3; 9 bases map to TRBD2. TRBV23-1 is flagged as an ORF with uncertain function. V was clipped by 2 bases and J by 4 bases; unmatched bases: 16. The CDR3 runs 19 residues.

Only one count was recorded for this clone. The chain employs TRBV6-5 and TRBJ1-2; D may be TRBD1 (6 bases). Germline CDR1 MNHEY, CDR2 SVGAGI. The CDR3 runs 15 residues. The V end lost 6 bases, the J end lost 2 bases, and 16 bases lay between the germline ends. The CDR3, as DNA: TGTGCCAGCAGAGCTTCCTCCCAGGGGAACTATGGCTACACCTTC. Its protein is CASRASSQGNYGYTF.

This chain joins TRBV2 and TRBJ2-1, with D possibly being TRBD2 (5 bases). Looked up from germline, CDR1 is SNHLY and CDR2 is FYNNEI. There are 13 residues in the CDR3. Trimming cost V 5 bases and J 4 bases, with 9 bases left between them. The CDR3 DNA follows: TGTGCCAGCAGTCAGGACTCATACAATGAGCAGTTCTTC. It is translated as CASSQDSYNEQFF.

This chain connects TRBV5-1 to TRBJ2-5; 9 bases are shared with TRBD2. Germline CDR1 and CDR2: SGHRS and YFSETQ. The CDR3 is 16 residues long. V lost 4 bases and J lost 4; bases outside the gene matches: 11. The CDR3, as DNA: TGCGCCAGCAGCCACCCCCCGGTTAGCGGGAGAGAGACCCAGTACTTC. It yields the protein CASSHPPVSGRETQYF.

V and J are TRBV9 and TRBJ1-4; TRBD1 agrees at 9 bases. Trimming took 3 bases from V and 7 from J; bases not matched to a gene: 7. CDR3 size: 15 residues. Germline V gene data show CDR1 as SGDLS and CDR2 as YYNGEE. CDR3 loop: CASSAGTGFGEKLFF. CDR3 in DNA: TGTGCCAGCAGCGCGGGGACAGGGTTCGGTGAAAAACTGTTTTTT.